Sequencing of this TCR beta chain was carried out in a study of blood T cells in healthy people across ages. Study-level findings and limits: More naive CD4+ cells and higher diversity were found in long-lived than in aged donors.

This CDR3 has 14 amino acids. Trimming pared 5 bases from V and 4 bases from J, leaving 14 bases between. CDR1 SGHVS and CDR2 FQNEAQ come from the germline V gene. Each donor had 9 to 10 milliliters of peripheral blood drawn. With respect to this clonotype: Its specificity is unknown.

For the second PCR, which ran for 7 to 11 cycles, a sample-barcoded 5' primer and a J-beta primer mix were used. Through a template-switch adaptor with 12 random nucleotides, each cDNA molecule received a tag. Each sample provided no less than 2.5 million CDR3-containing paired-end reads. MiXCR, run by TCRdb on the 5' RACE reads, gives a single entry per CDR3 protein. The table has over 700,000 distinct CDR3 sequences, approximately 25% seen once. These same records also appear under a second study, on T cells of mothers and their children.

The rearrangement joins TRBV7-8 to TRBJ1-2; TRBD1 might be the D (6 bases). This clonotype was sampled from a boy between 10 and 17 years old in good health. Sequencing used blood. The CDR3 DNA reads as TGTGCCAGCAGCCTTGGACAGCCGACCTATGGCTACACCTTC. Protein product: CASSLGQPTYGYTF.